The source of this T cell receptor (beta chain) is a study of cytomegalovirus exposure and HLA in healthy donors. Everyone who donated was a healthy bone marrow donor. Regarding this clone: Its antigen remains unknown.

The CDR3 loop spans 15 amino acids. Germline V gene sequence: CDR1 MNHNY, CDR2 SVGAGI (reference sequence). It was with 60 Vbeta and 13 Jbeta primers that the PCR ran. Per the study methods: Later, tens of millions of unique TCR beta chains were counted in an analysis, and roughly 11 million of them were shared. Measured with immunoSEQ multiplex PCR; TCRdb has only the in-frame clones, and not every one. V and J calls plus clone size are reproduced from that table; the DNA served to infer D and trimming. The repertoire holds some 150,000 clones, with roughly 89% as singletons. Whole-study results and caveats: Follow-up analysis found HLA locus-dependent TCR association rates, highest for DRB1 and lowest for HLA-C.

Specimen: PBMCs. The TCR was taken from a woman aged 25 to 39 in good health and CMV-seronegative. The gene calls are TRBV6-6 and TRBJ2-5, with D possibly matching TRBD1 (7 bases). The J call is doubtful: the DNA matches TRBJ2-7 better. CDR3 DNA: TGTGCCAGCAGTCCAGGGGGGACAGATACCTACGAGCAGTACTTC. Translated: CASSPGGTDTYEQYF.